This T cell receptor (beta chain) was captured in a study of blood T cell repertoires in COVID-19. Clones were read by immunoSEQ multiplex PCR, and TCRdb kept only the in-frame ones, dropping some. The table has 110,000 or so clones, about four fifths seen once; the top ten hold more than 9%. Germline V gene lookup returns CDR1 LGHNA and CDR2 YSLEER. This CDR3 has 15 amino acids. The V end was cut by 1 base, the J end by 0 bases, with 9 bases between. The gene calls are TRBV4-3 and TRBJ1-1; D is ambiguous. The sample comprised peripheral blood. The clonotype was recovered from a human donor in a cohort sampled during active COVID-19. CDR3 loop: CASSQGAVVNTEAFF. As DNA, the CDR3 is TGCGCCAGCAGCCAAGGGGCTGTGGTGAACACTGAAGCTTTCTTT.